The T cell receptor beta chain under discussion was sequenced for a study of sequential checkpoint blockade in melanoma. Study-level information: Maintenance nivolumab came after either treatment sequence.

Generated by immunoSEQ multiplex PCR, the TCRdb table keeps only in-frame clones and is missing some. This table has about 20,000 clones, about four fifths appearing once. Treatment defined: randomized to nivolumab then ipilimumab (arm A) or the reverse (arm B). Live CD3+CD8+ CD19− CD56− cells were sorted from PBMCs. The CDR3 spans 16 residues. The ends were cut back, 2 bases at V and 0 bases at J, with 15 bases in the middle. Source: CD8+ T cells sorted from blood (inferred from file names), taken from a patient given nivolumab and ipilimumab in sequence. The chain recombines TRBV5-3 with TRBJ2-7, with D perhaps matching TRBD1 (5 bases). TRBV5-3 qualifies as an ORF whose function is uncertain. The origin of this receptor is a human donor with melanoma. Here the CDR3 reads CARSLSGLGASYEQYF. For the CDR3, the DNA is TGTGCCAGAAGCTTATCCGGCCTTGGGGCCTCCTACGAGCAGTACTTC.